A single sample is the source of the 32 T cell receptor beta chains below, sequenced in a study of cytomegalovirus exposure and HLA in healthy donors. 13 Jbeta primers and 60 Vbeta primers were used for the PCR. Repertoires were generated with immunoSEQ multiplex PCR, while TCRdb's copy carries only in-frame clones and drops some. The profile shows around 190,000 clones, 70% to 80% of them singletons. Sequences were obtained from PBMCs. Every receptor here comes from a man aged 30-40 years in good health and CMV-seronegative.

The V call is TRBV19, the J call TRBJ1-5; D is undetermined. Trimming removed 9 bases at V and 1 base at J, with 13 bases between. The CDR3 loop spans 14 amino acids. Germline V gives CDR1 LNHDA, CDR2 SQIVND (reference sequence). The CDR3 DNA reads TGTGCCAGCACTTCTTACTGGAGCAATCAGCCCCAGCATTTT. It yields the protein CASTSYWSNQPQHF.

This clone occurred a few times. The chain couples TRBV4-1 to TRBJ2-3; D is ambiguous. Germline CDR1 reads MGHRA; CDR2 reads YSYEKL. The CDR3 contains 14 residues. V was clipped by 1 base and J by 4 bases, with 9 bases between them. CDR3 in amino acids: CASSQVGSPDTQYF. CDR3 coding DNA: TGCGCCAGCAGCCAAGTGGGCAGCCCAGATACGCAGTATTTT.

This chain links TRBV28 with TRBJ2-3, with 13 bases matching TRBD2. Germline assignment: CDR1 MDHEN and CDR2 SYDVKM. V shed 6 bases, J shed 5 bases, and the junction held 5 bases outside the gene matches. CDR3 size: 15 residues. The CDR3, as DNA: TGTGCCAGCAGCAACGGACTAGCGGGAGAAGATACGCAGTATTTT. Protein product: CASSNGLAGEDTQYF.

This clone came up a few times. J is TRBJ2-6 and V is TRBV9; 8 nucleotides align to TRBD1. V lost 3 bases, J lost 1 base, and 6 bases stayed unmatched. This CDR3 comprises 17 residues. The V gene's germline CDR1 is SGDLS and CDR2 YYNGEE. The CDR3 loop reads CASSEGRGLSGANVLTF. The CDR3 coding sequence is TGTGCCAGCAGCGAGGGCAGGGGGCTTTCTGGGGCCAACGTCCTGACTTTC.

DNA of the CDR3: TGTGCCACCCTCGGAATGGGGGAGGGCCCGGATGGCACAGATACGCAGTATTTT. It codes for CATLGMGEGPDGTDTQYF. The V call is TRBV10-3, the J call TRBJ2-3, with 7 bases that match TRBD2. CDR3 length: 18 residues. Trimming cost V 10 bases and J 1 base; bases outside gene matches: 20. The germline CDR1 and CDR2 sequences are ENHRY and SYGVKD.

V usage is TRBV5-6 and J usage is TRBJ1-2, with a possible D match to TRBD1 (5 bases). V shed 3 bases and J shed 5 bases, with 11 bases lying between them. The CDR3 totals 13 residues. Germline CDR1 SGHDT, CDR2 YYEEEE. The CDR3 nucleotides are TGTGCCAGCAGCTCCTATCAGGGTTATGGCTACACCTTC. This sequence encodes CASSSYQGYGYTF.

The chain carries TRBV10-3 and TRBJ2-7; 7 bases are shared with TRBD1. The CDR3 length is 14 residues. The V segment lost 6 bases and the J segment 2 bases; nucleotides outside the gene matches: 7. CDR1 is ENHRY, CDR2 SYGVKD, per germline. Here the CDR3 reads CAIRPGQMTYEQYF. CDR3 nucleotide sequence: TGTGCCATCAGGCCGGGACAGATGACCTACGAGCAGTACTTC.

The rearrangement links TRBV28 to TRBJ1-4, with 7 nucleotides matching TRBD1. This CDR3 spans 12 amino acids. Trimming took 9 bases from V and 8 from J; bases not matched to a gene: 6. Per germline, CDR1 MDHEN and CDR2 SYDVKM. CDR3: CASAGTVEKLFF. CDR3 nucleotide sequence: TGTGCCAGTGCCGGGACAGTCGAAAAACTGTTTTTT.

This clone was recorded only once. The chain has TRBV4-2 and TRBJ2-3, with D maybe TRBD1 (6 bases). This CDR3 is built from 15 residues. CDR1 and CDR2 from the germline V gene are LGHNA and YNFKEQ. The V gene lost 0 bases and the J gene lost 2 bases, with 9 bases spanning the gap. CDR3 protein: CASSQELGATDTQYF. In nucleotides, the CDR3 is TGTGCCAGCAGCCAAGAGCTGGGGGCCACAGATACGCAGTATTTT.

The chain is built from TRBV7-2 and TRBJ2-5; 7 bases line up with TRBD2. The length of the CDR3 is 15 residues. The V gene end was trimmed by 11 bases and the J gene end by 5 bases; junction bases not matched to a gene: 17. Per germline, CDR1 SGHTA and CDR2 FQGNSA. The CDR3 bases are TGTGCCTCTCTATATGCGGGAGCGGTGAAGGAGACCCAGTACTTC. Translation: CASLYAGAVKETQYF.

The chain recombines TRBV6-1 with TRBJ1-5; D uncertain. Germline assignment: CDR1 MNHNS and CDR2 SASEGT. The V and J ends lost 6 bases and 1 base respectively, with 10 bases between them. The CDR3 is 14 residues long. CDR3 coding DNA: TGTGCCAGCAGCCTGGACTGGAGCAATCAGCCCCAGCATTTT. Amino acid sequence: CASSLDWSNQPQHF.

V and J are TRBV28 and TRBJ1-3, with no clear D. V lost 6 bases and J lost 4, with 10 bases in between. Germline lookup yields CDR1 MDHEN and CDR2 SYDVKM. The CDR3 is 13 residues long. The CDR3 coding sequence is TGTGCCAGCAGGAGTGGCGGCGGAAACACCATATATTTT. The encoded protein is CASRSGGGNTIYF.

With respect to this clone: The junction differs from germline at one of its ends, possibly a read error. The V and J genes are TRBV6-5 and TRBJ1-2, with D hard to call. Germline V gene lookup returns CDR1 MNHEY and CDR2 SVGAGI. The CDR3 is 13 amino acids. The CDR3 loop reads CACRRGTDYGYTF. The CDR3 DNA sequence: TGTGCCTGCAGGCGGGGAACGGACTATGGCTACACCTTC.

This clone was found a few times. The chain is built from TRBV10-3 and TRBJ2-7; possible D gene TRBD2, 5 bases. This CDR3 contains 12 residues. Trimming left V 11 bases short and J 0 bases short, with 11 bases between. The germline gives CDR1 ENHRY, CDR2 SYGVKD. DNA for the CDR3: TGTGCCGCGATGGGGAGCTCCTACGAGCAGTACTTC. Protein: CAAMGSSYEQYF.

V gene TRBV19 combines with J gene TRBJ2-2; D is undetermined. Germline-derived CDR1 and CDR2 are LNHDA and SQIVND (reference sequence). The CDR3 is made up of 10 amino acids. Between the trimmed V and J ends, which lost 11 bases and 7 bases, there was a span of 8 bases. The CDR3 region is CAARGGELFF. DNA of the CDR3: TGTGCCGCCCGCGGCGGGGAGCTGTTTTTT.

This clone was observed a handful of times. Here the CDR3 reads CASSERRGETQYF. CDR3 nucleotides: TGCGCCAGCAGTGAACGTCGGGGGGAGACCCAGTACTTC. This chain uses TRBV10-1 with TRBJ2-5, with D possibly being TRBD2 (6 bases). V was shortened by 3 bases and J by 5 bases, with 10 bases between the two germline ends. The germline gives CDR1 WNHNN, CDR2 SYGVQD (reference sequence). The CDR3 totals 13 residues.

The rearrangement uses TRBV7-9 and TRBJ2-1, with 14 positions matching TRBD2. The CDR3 has 16 amino acids. The germline gives CDR1 SEHNR, CDR2 FQNEAQ (reference sequence). After removal of 5 bases from V and 6 bases from J, the junction contained 6 bases not matched to a gene. CDR3 protein: CASSRGTSGSSNEQFF. The CDR3 DNA follows: TGTGCCAGCAGCCGCGGGACTAGCGGGAGTTCCAATGAGCAGTTCTTC. The full variable domain, rest sourced from reference TRBV7-9 and TRBJ2-1, is DTGVSQNPRHKITKRGQNVTFRCDPISEHNRLYWYRQTLGQGPEFLTYFQNEAQLEKSRLLSDRFSAERPKGSFSTLEIQRTEQGDSAMYLCASSRGTSGSSNEQFFGPGTRLTVL.

The rearrangement links TRBV10-3 to TRBJ2-1; D unresolved. The CDR3 extends over 14 amino acids. Germline V gene sequence: CDR1 ENHRY, CDR2 SYGVKD. V lost 0 bases, J lost 3 bases, and 6 bases lay in between. The CDR3 is CAISESVGYNEQFF. For the CDR3, the DNA is TGTGCCATCAGTGAGTCGGTCGGCTACAATGAGCAGTTCTTC.

Worth noting for this clone: A read error may produce the germline difference seen at one junction end. V is TRBV10-3 and J is TRBJ2-5; a possible D gene is TRBD2 (6 bases). CDR3 length: 13 residues. Germline CDR1 ENHRY, CDR2 SYGVKD. CDR3 region: CANPGVGQEAQYF. The CDR3 DNA reads as TGTGCCAACCCGGGAGTAGGCCAAGAGGCCCAGTACTTC.

The chain is built from TRBV9 and TRBJ2-1; D call uncertain. CDR3 length: 12 residues. The germline V gene has CDR1 SGDLS and CDR2 YYNGEE. The germline V and J ends were trimmed by 8 bases and 2 bases, with 8 bases remaining between them. The CDR3 sequence: CASLSPYNEQFF. The CDR3 bases are TGTGCCAGTCTAAGTCCCTACAATGAGCAGTTCTTC.

This clone showed up just once. This chain joins TRBV30 and TRBJ2-3; the match to TRBD2 covers 16 bases. The germline CDR1 and CDR2 sequences are GTSNPN and SVGIG (reference sequence). Trimming removed 3 bases from V and 1 base from J; junction bases left unmatched: 7. The length of the CDR3 is 18 residues. CDR3 DNA: TGTGCCTGGAGCCGAGGGACTAGCGGGAGGGCCGGCACAGATACGCAGTATTTT. This translates into CAWSRGTSGRAGTDTQYF.

V is TRBV9 and J is TRBJ2-7, with TRBD2 matching 13 bases. Germline V CDR1 and CDR2: SGDLS, YYNGEE. Unmatched junction bases numbered 4, after V lost 3 bases and J lost 7 bases. This CDR3 has 14 amino acids. CDR3 loop: CASSGGLAGIEQYF. CDR3 nucleotide sequence: TGTGCCAGCAGCGGGGGACTAGCGGGAATTGAGCAGTACTTC.

The rearrangement links TRBV14 to TRBJ1-2; D not resolved. V shed 1 base and J shed 0 bases, with 9 bases lying between them. Germline CDR1 and CDR2: SGHDN and FVKESK. This CDR3 comprises 15 residues. The DNA of the CDR3 is TGTGCCAGCAGCCAAGCTGACAAGACTAACTATGGCTACACCTTC. Translating gives CASSQADKTNYGYTF.

The chain is built from TRBV9 and TRBJ2-1, with a possible D match to TRBD2 (6 bases). Between the trimmed V and J ends, which lost 3 bases and 5 bases, there was a span of 18 bases. This CDR3 is 16 amino acids long. Germline V lookup: CDR1 SGDLS, CDR2 YYNGEE. The CDR3 bases are TGTGCCAGCAGCGCCGGAGGGTCAAGCGGTAACAATGAGCAGTTCTTC. It yields the protein CASSAGGSSGNNEQFF.

Only one count was recorded for this clone. The chain uses TRBV4-1 and TRBJ2-2, with D perhaps matching TRBD2 (5 bases). Germline V gives CDR1 MGHRA, CDR2 YSYEKL. The V and J ends lost 0 bases and 6 bases respectively, with 14 bases between them. CDR3 length equals 16 residues. The CDR3 nucleotides read TGCGCCAGCAGCCAAGATAGAGGGCTTCTTTCCGGGGAGCTGTTTTTT. Amino acids: CASSQDRGLLSGELFF.

This chain joins TRBV5-6 and TRBJ1-5; D is unresolved. The CDR3 has 12 amino acids. V lost 1 base and J lost 7, with 6 bases in between. CDR1 and CDR2 (germline): SGHDT, YYEEEE. CDR3 sequence reads: CASSLWAQPQHF. CDR3 DNA: TGTGCCAGCAGCTTGTGGGCCCAGCCCCAGCATTTT.

The chain employs TRBV7-9 and TRBJ1-1; D gene unclear. V lost 4 bases and J lost 2, with 11 bases in between. Per the germline V gene, CDR1 is SEHNR and CDR2 is FQNEAQ (reference sequence). The CDR3 consists of 14 residues. The CDR3 reads CASSSTVENTEAFF. The CDR3 coding sequence is TGTGCCAGCAGCTCAACAGTGGAAAACACTGAAGCTTTCTTT.

J is TRBJ2-5 and V is TRBV5-1; D possibly corresponds to TRBD1 (5 bases). Germline V gene sequence: CDR1 SGHRS, CDR2 YFSETQ. The CDR3 has 14 amino acids. V lost 3 bases and J 3 bases, leaving 12 bases between the germline ends. CDR3 bases: TGCGCCAGCAGCTCTGACAGTTTAAAAGAGACCCAGTACTTC. Amino acids: CASSSDSLKETQYF.

The chain combines TRBV6-5 with TRBJ2-1; D is possibly TRBD1 (5 bases). The CDR3 totals 11 residues. Germline lookup yields CDR1 MNHEY and CDR2 SVGAGI. Trimming left V 9 bases short and J 5 bases short, with 8 bases between. This CDR3 is CASTRDNEQFF. The CDR3 DNA is TGTGCCAGTACCAGGGACAATGAGCAGTTCTTC.

A single count supports this clone. The gene calls are TRBV18 and TRBJ2-3; TRBD1 matches at 7 bases. Trimming cost V 6 bases and J 4 bases; bases outside gene matches: 4. CDR3 length equals 13 residues. Per germline, CDR1 KGHSH and CDR2 LQKENI. This chain's CDR3 is CASSRQGSDTQYF. The CDR3 nucleotides are TGTGCCAGCTCTCGACAGGGTTCAGATACGCAGTATTTT.

In nucleotides, the CDR3 is TGTGCCAGCAGTCAGGGGGCTCAGCCCCAGCATTTT. Its protein is CASSQGAQPQHF. The genes are TRBV28 and TRBJ1-5; 8 bases match TRBD1. This CDR3 contains 12 residues. Per the germline V gene, CDR1 is MDHEN and CDR2 is SYDVKM. Trimming cost V 5 bases and J 6 bases; bases outside gene matches: 0.

This clone was observed a few times. The CDR3 protein is CASSYSTPGLIDEQYF. The CDR3 DNA reads TGTGCCAGCAGTTACTCGACCCCAGGGTTAATTGACGAGCAGTACTTC. V gene TRBV6-6 combines with J gene TRBJ2-7, with D maybe TRBD1 (5 bases). This CDR3 has 16 amino acids. Germline CDR1 and CDR2: MNHNY and SVGAGI (reference sequence). V gave up 0 bases and J gave up 5 bases, with 17 bases separating them.